Below are 9 T cell receptor beta chains sequenced from a single sample in a study of response to subunit inactivated influenza vaccine. TCRdb redid the calling of the RT-PCR reads with MiXCR, one entry per CDR3 protein. There are around 760,000 distinct CDR3 sequences in the sample; about 15% occur only once, and 5.5% to 8% lies in the top ten. This specimen consisted of PBMCs from blood, obtained less than 15 days before vaccination. The receptors derive from a man aged 45-60 years who received an inactivated influenza vaccine.

The table lists this clonotype with a few counts. The rearrangement links TRBV24-1 to TRBJ1-6; D is ambiguous. CDR3 size: 13 residues. The V end lost 5 bases, the J end lost 9 bases, and 10 bases lay between the germline ends. The germline CDR1 and CDR2 sequences are KGHDR and SFDVKD. CDR3 loop: CATSGGELSPLHF. The CDR3, as DNA: TGTGCCACCAGTGGCGGGGAACTTTCACCCCTCCACTTT.

This clonotype came up many times. This chain joins TRBV7-8 and TRBJ2-1; D call uncertain. Germline V gene data show CDR1 as SGHVS and CDR2 as FQNEAQ. The CDR3 extends over 14 amino acids. Trimming removed 0 bases from V and 7 bases from J, with 10 bases in between. The CDR3 coding sequence is TGTGCCAGCAGCTTAGCGGTAGGGATAAATGAGCAGTTCTTC. Encoded protein: CASSLAVGINEQFF.

This clonotype has only a few counts. The chain uses TRBV7-2 and TRBJ2-7, with TRBD2 as a possible D gene (6 bases). The CDR3 spans 16 residues. In germline, CDR1 is SGHTA, CDR2 FQGNSA. Between the trimmed V and J ends, which lost 4 bases and 0 bases, there was a span of 16 bases. CDR3 bases: TGTGCCAGCAGCTCGACCCGGGGGTTCAGCTCCTACGAGCAGTACTTC. It yields the protein CASSSTRGFSSYEQYF.

This clonotype turned up a few times. The chain joins TRBV5-1 to TRBJ2-2; 9 positions match TRBD1. Germline CDR1 and CDR2: SGHRS and YFSETQ. V dropped 0 bases and J dropped 7; count of bases not matched to a gene: 4. The length of the CDR3 is 15 residues. The CDR3 spells CASSLVTGGSGELFF. For the CDR3, the DNA is TGCGCCAGCAGCTTGGTTACAGGGGGCAGCGGGGAGCTGTTTTTT.

This clonotype was seen a handful of times. The V gene is TRBV11-2, the J gene TRBJ1-3; D perhaps matches TRBD1 (5 bases). CDR1 is SGHAT, CDR2 FQNNGV, per germline. This CDR3 spans 15 amino acids. Trimming stripped 4 bases from V and 4 bases from J, with 14 bases between. In DNA form, the CDR3 reads TGTGCCAGCAGCTCTAGCCGGGGCCCAGGAAACACCATATATTTT. Amino acids: CASSSSRGPGNTIYF.

This clonotype was seen at least ten times. The chain is built from TRBV5-1 and TRBJ1-3; D gene unclear. CDR1 is SGHRS and CDR2 is YFSETQ in the germline V gene. CDR3 size: 17 residues. Trimming cost V 2 bases and J 0 bases, with 15 bases left between them. The CDR3 sequence: CASSFGPSTPSGNTIYF. The CDR3 DNA follows: TGCGCCAGCAGCTTTGGACCCTCCACCCCCTCTGGAAACACCATATATTTT.

This clonotype was detected a few times. The chain employs TRBV29-1 and TRBJ2-5, with D perhaps TRBD2 (6 bases). This CDR3 is 16 amino acids long. V lost 4 bases to trimming and J lost 5 bases, with 23 bases between them. CDR1 is SQVTM and CDR2 is ANQGSEA in the germline V gene. The DNA for the CDR3 is TGCAGCGTTGGACATGGCAGAAGGAGGGGCGGGGAGACCCAGTACTTC. This codes for CSVGHGRRRGGETQYF.

This clonotype was seen only a few times. CDR3 nucleotides: TGTGCCAGTAGTTACACCGGGACTATCACCGGGGAGCTGTTTTTT. It is translated as CASSYTGTITGELFF. The V and J genes are TRBV19 and TRBJ2-2; 7 bases fit TRBD2. The CDR3 covers 15 residues. CDR1 and CDR2 from the germline V gene are LNHDA and SQIVND (reference sequence). J was trimmed by 4 bases and V by 5 bases; bases with no gene match: 7.

The table lists this clonotype with a few counts. The genes are TRBV7-8 and TRBJ2-1; 9 positions match TRBD1. The CDR3 extends over 16 amino acids. The ends lost 5 bases at V and 1 base at J; junction bases unmatched: 6. CDR1 and CDR2 (germline): SGHVS, FQNEAQ. The CDR3 region has the DNA TGTGCCAGCAGCGCCACCGGGACAGGGTCCTACAATGAGCAGTTCTTC. Encoded protein: CASSATGTGSYNEQFF.